This is a list of T cell receptor beta chains from one sample in a study of CD8 T cells in ankylosing spondylitis. TCRdb analysed the 5' RACE reads with MiXCR anew, one entry per CDR3 protein. The sample includes about 340,000 distinct CDR3 sequences, about 15% of them seen just once. The sample consisted of blood, either unsorted or a sorted T cell fraction (not recorded which). These receptor sequences come from a male donor with ankylosing spondylitis or in good health (not recorded which). Both conserved end residues are part of each CDR3. D genes are given only for firm matches. Size is stated for part of the rows, as once, few or many counts, or as a class when the clone is expanded.

clone_size: -
j_call: TRBJ1-2
v_call: TRBV2
d_call: -
cdr3_aa: CASSAWGREYGGYTF
cdr3_nt: TGTGCCAGCAGTGCGTGGGGCAGGGAATACGGCGGCTACACCTTC

clone_size: -
j_call: TRBJ1-6
v_call: TRBV10-3
d_call: -
cdr3_aa: CAISAAEGLYNSPLHF
cdr3_nt: TGTGCCATCAGTGCGGCCGAAGGGCTCTATAATTCACCCCTCCACTTT

clone_size: -
j_call: TRBJ1-1
v_call: TRBV11-2
d_call: -
cdr3_aa: CASSLARDRVTEAFF
cdr3_nt: TGTGCCAGCAGCTTAGCGAGGGATCGGGTCACTGAAGCTTTCTTT

clone_size: few
j_call: TRBJ2-7
v_call: TRBV27
d_call: -
cdr3_aa: CASSPFSRQYEQYF
cdr3_nt: TGTGCCAGCAGTCCCTTCTCCAGACAGTACGAGCAGTACTTC

clone_size: -
j_call: TRBJ2-7
v_call: TRBV27
d_call: -
cdr3_aa: CASSLGDASYEQYF
cdr3_nt: TGTGCCAGCAGTTTGGGGGACGCCTCCTACGAGCAGTACTTC

clone_size: -
j_call: TRBJ2-1
v_call: TRBV5-1
d_call: -
cdr3_aa: CASSLEARWGNEQFF
cdr3_nt: TGCGCCAGCAGCTTGGAAGCTAGATGGGGGAATGAGCAGTTCTTC

clone_size: few
j_call: TRBJ2-6
v_call: TRBV6-1
d_call: -
cdr3_aa: CASSLRASSGANVLTF
cdr3_nt: TGTGCCAGCAGTCTCCGGGCCTCTTCGGGGGCCAACGTCCTGACTTTC

clone_size: few
j_call: TRBJ2-7
v_call: TRBV18
d_call: -
cdr3_aa: CASSPGGGPDEQYF
cdr3_nt: TGTGCCAGCTCACCAGGAGGGGGCCCCGACGAGCAGTACTTC

clone_size: many
j_call: TRBJ1-5
v_call: TRBV12-3/TRBV12-4
d_call: -
cdr3_aa: CASSGDNQPQHF
cdr3_nt: TGTGCCAGCAGCGGGGACAATCAGCCCCAGCATTTT

clone_size: -
j_call: TRBJ2-7
v_call: TRBV10-3
d_call: -
cdr3_aa: CASRKDSPYEQYF
cdr3_nt: TGTGCCAGCCGAAAGGACAGCCCCTACGAGCAGTACTTC

clone_size: -
j_call: TRBJ2-7
v_call: TRBV27
d_call: -
cdr3_aa: CASSSGRRGYEQYF
cdr3_nt: TGTGCCAGCAGTTCCGGCCGGCGAGGGTACGAGCAGTACTTC

clone_size: -
j_call: TRBJ2-3
v_call: TRBV2
d_call: -
cdr3_aa: CASSEQGVTDTQYF
cdr3_nt: TGTGCCAGCAGTGAACAAGGGGTGACAGATACGCAGTATTTT

clone_size: few
j_call: TRBJ2-5
v_call: TRBV19
d_call: -
cdr3_aa: CASSRGQNQETQYF
cdr3_nt: TGTGCCAGTAGTAGAGGACAGAACCAAGAGACCCAGTACTTC

clone_size: -
j_call: TRBJ2-7
v_call: TRBV3-1
d_call: TRBD2
cdr3_aa: CASSQRRASGEQYF
cdr3_nt: TGTGCCAGCAGCCAACGCCGAGCTAGCGGCGAGCAGTACTTC

clone_size: few
j_call: TRBJ2-7
v_call: TRBV11-3
d_call: -
cdr3_aa: CASSPTSTEQYF
cdr3_nt: TGTGCCAGCAGCCCCACTAGCACCGAGCAGTACTTC

clone_size: -
j_call: TRBJ2-5
v_call: TRBV18
d_call: -
cdr3_aa: CASSPLPQETQYF
cdr3_nt: TGTGCCAGCTCGCCCCTGCCCCAAGAGACCCAGTACTTC

clone_size: few
j_call: TRBJ2-7
v_call: TRBV6-5
d_call: -
cdr3_aa: CASSYSGGNYEQYF
cdr3_nt: TGTGCCAGCAGTTACTCGGGCGGGAACTACGAGCAGTACTTC

clone_size: few
j_call: TRBJ1-2
v_call: TRBV20-1
d_call: TRBD1
cdr3_aa: CSARDRVGGQGTYGYTF
cdr3_nt: TGCAGTGCTAGAGACCGAGTAGGAGGACAGGGGACCTATGGCTACACCTTC

clone_size: -
j_call: TRBJ2-5
v_call: TRBV3-1
d_call: -
cdr3_aa: CASSQERPPRRETQYF
cdr3_nt: TGTGCCAGCAGCCAAGAGAGACCACCGAGGAGAGAGACCCAGTACTTC

clone_size: few
j_call: TRBJ2-5
v_call: TRBV29-1
d_call: TRBD2
cdr3_aa: CSVRRGGSTKTGRSETQYF
cdr3_nt: TGCAGCGTGCGGCGGGGGGGTTCAACCAAGACAGGTCGATCGGAGACCCAGTACTTC

clone_size: -
j_call: TRBJ2-3
v_call: TRBV5-1
d_call: TRBD2
cdr3_aa: CASSPGAGGGTDTQYF
cdr3_nt: TGCGCCAGCAGCCCCGGAGCGGGAGGAGGAACAGATACGCAGTATTTT

clone_size: many
j_call: TRBJ1-2
v_call: TRBV12-3/TRBV12-4
d_call: -
cdr3_aa: CASSFDPNYGYTF
cdr3_nt: TGTGCCAGCAGTTTTGATCCTAACTATGGCTACACCTTC

clone_size: few
j_call: TRBJ2-1
v_call: TRBV20-1
d_call: -
cdr3_aa: CSARDNWVGGNEQFF
cdr3_nt: TGCAGTGCTAGAGATAATTGGGTAGGCGGGAATGAGCAGTTCTTC

clone_size: -
j_call: TRBJ2-7
v_call: TRBV12-5
d_call: -
cdr3_aa: CASGTRRGPSYEQYF
cdr3_nt: TGTGCTAGTGGTACTCGGAGGGGGCCGTCCTACGAGCAGTACTTC

clone_size: -
j_call: TRBJ1-1
v_call: TRBV3-1
d_call: -
cdr3_aa: CASSGSVSSTEAFF
cdr3_nt: TGTGCCAGCAGCGGGAGCGTCTCAAGCACTGAAGCTTTCTTT

clone_size: few
j_call: TRBJ2-3
v_call: TRBV10-3
d_call: -
cdr3_aa: CAIKAGGTDTQYF
cdr3_nt: TGTGCCATCAAGGCAGGGGGCACAGATACGCAGTATTTT

clone_size: -
j_call: TRBJ1-4
v_call: TRBV5-1
d_call: -
cdr3_aa: CASSSLNSGEKLFF
cdr3_nt: TGCGCCAGCAGCTCACTAAACTCGGGAGAAAAACTGTTTTTT

clone_size: -
j_call: TRBJ2-1
v_call: TRBV4-1
d_call: -
cdr3_aa: CASSRHNEQFF
cdr3_nt: TGCGCCAGCAGCCGCCACAATGAGCAGTTCTTC

clone_size: few
j_call: TRBJ2-7
v_call: TRBV20-1
d_call: -
cdr3_aa: CSARRPGGTGTDEQYF
cdr3_nt: TGCAGTGCTAGAAGGCCCGGAGGTACAGGAACCGACGAGCAGTACTTC

clone_size: -
j_call: TRBJ2-1
v_call: TRBV12-3/TRBV12-4
d_call: -
cdr3_aa: CASSFSQTRSYNEQFF
cdr3_nt: TGTGCCAGCAGTTTCTCGCAGACACGTTCCTACAATGAGCAGTTCTTC

clone_size: -
j_call: TRBJ2-1
v_call: TRBV20-1
d_call: TRBD2
cdr3_aa: CSAGEGTRGNEQFF
cdr3_nt: TGCAGTGCGGGAGAAGGGACTAGGGGGAATGAGCAGTTCTTC

clone_size: -
j_call: TRBJ2-5
v_call: TRBV25-1
d_call: -
cdr3_aa: CASRGIAEGTQYF
cdr3_nt: TGTGCCAGCCGGGGGATAGCGGAAGGGACCCAGTACTTC

clone_size: few
j_call: TRBJ2-5
v_call: TRBV5-4
d_call: -
cdr3_aa: CASSSTGGEETQYF
cdr3_nt: TGTGCCAGCAGCTCGACAGGTGGGGAAGAGACCCAGTACTTC

clone_size: -
j_call: TRBJ2-5
v_call: TRBV27
d_call: TRBD1
cdr3_aa: CASSPPDRGPRETQYF
cdr3_nt: TGTGCCAGCAGTCCGCCGGACAGGGGGCCACGGGAGACCCAGTACTTC

clone_size: few
j_call: TRBJ1-6
v_call: TRBV12-3/TRBV12-4
d_call: -
cdr3_aa: CASSSRISASSPLHF
cdr3_nt: TGTGCCAGCAGTTCCCGGATCAGCGCAAGCTCACCCCTCCACTTT

clone_size: few
j_call: TRBJ1-2
v_call: TRBV24-1
d_call: -
cdr3_aa: CATSDGARNYGYTF
cdr3_nt: TGTGCCACCAGTGATGGGGCGCGAAACTATGGCTACACCTTC

clone_size: -
j_call: TRBJ1-2
v_call: TRBV12-3/TRBV12-4
d_call: -
cdr3_aa: CASSGGTTGYTF
cdr3_nt: TGTGCCAGCAGTGGGGGGACAACCGGCTACACCTTC

clone_size: once
j_call: TRBJ2-7
v_call: TRBV2
d_call: -
cdr3_aa: CASKVGYNTEEQYF
cdr3_nt: TGTGCCAGCAAGGTTGGGTACAACACGGAAGAGCAGTACTTC

clone_size: many
j_call: TRBJ2-5
v_call: TRBV5-1
d_call: TRBD1
cdr3_aa: CASSMGQGEETQYF
cdr3_nt: TGCGCCAGCAGCATGGGACAGGGGGAAGAGACCCAGTACTTC

clone_size: -
j_call: TRBJ1-2
v_call: TRBV14
d_call: -
cdr3_aa: CASSQGGGSVWGYTF
cdr3_nt: TGTGCCAGCAGCCAAGGTGGCGGAAGTGTGTGGGGCTACACCTTC

clone_size: many
j_call: TRBJ2-4
v_call: TRBV12-3/TRBV12-4
d_call: -
cdr3_aa: CASRVSRGGKNIQYF
cdr3_nt: TGTGCCAGCAGGGTCTCCCGGGGCGGTAAAAACATTCAGTACTTC

clone_size: few
j_call: TRBJ2-1
v_call: TRBV5-1
d_call: TRBD2
cdr3_aa: CASSSSGTTNNEQFF
cdr3_nt: TGCGCCAGCAGCTCCTCCGGGACTACAAACAATGAGCAGTTCTTC

clone_size: -
j_call: TRBJ1-1
v_call: TRBV4-1
d_call: TRBD1
cdr3_aa: CASGDRRTAVGSTFF
cdr3_nt: TGCGCCAGCGGGGACAGAAGAACCGCCGTTGGGAGTACTTTCTTT

clone_size: few
j_call: TRBJ1-2
v_call: TRBV12-3/TRBV12-4
d_call: TRBD1
cdr3_aa: CASRTGFTGVGGYTF
cdr3_nt: TGTGCCAGCAGAACCGGATTTACAGGGGTGGGAGGCTACACCTTC

clone_size: many
j_call: TRBJ2-7
v_call: TRBV12-3/TRBV12-4
d_call: -
cdr3_aa: CASSAGFEGYEQYF
cdr3_nt: TGTGCCAGCAGTGCGGGATTTGAGGGCTACGAGCAGTACTTC

clone_size: -
j_call: TRBJ2-5
v_call: TRBV3-1
d_call: -
cdr3_aa: CASSQRQIQETQYF
cdr3_nt: TGTGCCAGCAGCCAAAGGCAGATACAAGAGACCCAGTACTTC

clone_size: -
j_call: TRBJ1-6
v_call: TRBV12-3/TRBV12-4
d_call: -
cdr3_aa: CASSPGGWESPLHF
cdr3_nt: TGTGCCAGCAGTCCGGGGGGTTGGGAATCACCCCTCCACTTT

clone_size: -
j_call: TRBJ2-2
v_call: TRBV5-1
d_call: TRBD2
cdr3_aa: CASSFLSGGGNTGELFF
cdr3_nt: TGCGCCAGCAGCTTCCTCTCCGGCGGGGGGAACACCGGGGAGCTGTTTTTT